A single sample is the source of the 19 T cell receptor beta chains below, sequenced in a study of identical twins. TCRdb re-derived calls from the 5' RACE reads in MiXCR, one entry per CDR3 protein. This repertoire shows around 490,000 distinct CDR3 sequences, roughly 15% found once; its top ten account for more than 0.4%. In addition, the sample was reused for a study of yellow fever vaccine responses in identical twins.

Material for sequencing was CD4+ T cells sorted from blood. The receptors here all came from a woman aged 18-29 years in good health.

The chain joins TRBV29-1 to TRBJ2-5; 9 bases are shared with TRBD2. The trim removed 6 bases at V and 0 bases at J, leaving 2 bases unmatched. CDR3 length: 13 amino acids. Per the germline V gene, CDR1 is SQVTM and CDR2 is ANQGSEA. This CDR3 reads CSVSGGYQETQYF. Written as DNA, the CDR3 is TGCAGCGTCAGCGGGGGGTACCAAGAGACCCAGTACTTC.

This chain links TRBV27 with TRBJ2-7; a weak D match, TRBD1 (6 bases). V lost 4 bases to trimming and J lost 2 bases, with 12 bases between them. CDR1 is MNHEY, CDR2 SMNVEV, per germline (reference sequence). The CDR3 contains 14 residues. As DNA, the CDR3 is TGTGCCAGCAGTTCTAAGAACAGGGCCTACGAGCAGTACTTC. It is translated as CASSSKNRAYEQYF.

Many counts were recorded for this clonotype. The gene calls are TRBV25-1 and TRBJ2-1, with D unresolved. Trimming pared 1 base from V and 7 bases from J, leaving 2 bases between. Germline assignment: CDR1 MGHDK and CDR2 SYGVNS. This CDR3 contains 11 residues. The CDR3 DNA sequence: TGTGCCAGCAGTGAATGGAATGAGCAGTTCTTC. This translates into CASSEWNEQFF.

The gene calls are TRBV15 and TRBJ1-5; D ambiguous. Deletions cut 1 base from V and 7 bases from J, with 20 bases between. This CDR3 comprises 17 residues. Germline loops: CDR1 LNHNV, CDR2 YYDKDF (reference sequence). CDR3 bases: TGTGCCACCAGCAGAGGCCCGATGGGGATGAAAGAACAGCCCCAGCATTTT. It is translated as CATSRGPMGMKEQPQHF.

This clonotype was recorded at least ten times. The chain joins TRBV2 to TRBJ1-5, with a weak D call TRBD1 (6 bases). The CDR3 sequence is 13 residues long. V was shortened by 6 bases and J by 5 bases, with 11 bases between the two germline ends. Germline V lookup: CDR1 SNHLY, CDR2 FYNNEI. The DNA for the CDR3 is TGTGCCAGCAGCGCGACAGGCGATCAGCCCCAGCATTTT. This gives the protein CASSATGDQPQHF.

The chain has TRBV18 and TRBJ2-5; D may correspond to TRBD1 or TRBD2 (5 bases each). The CDR3 consists of 14 residues. The V end lost 5 bases, the J end lost 4 bases, and 14 bases lay between the germline ends. Germline V CDR1 and CDR2: KGHSH, LQKENI. CDR3 in DNA: TGTGCCAGCTCAGCCGGGACGGCGGGAGAGACCCAGTACTTC. This sequence encodes CASSAGTAGETQYF.

The genes are TRBV29-1 and TRBJ1-1; D remains ambiguous. CDR3 size: 15 residues. Deletions cut 2 bases from V and 0 bases from J, with 13 bases between. Germline lookup yields CDR1 SQVTM and CDR2 ANQGSEA. CDR3: CSVERLAGLNTEAFF. CDR3 nucleotide sequence: TGCAGCGTTGAAAGGCTGGCAGGCTTGAACACTGAAGCTTTCTTT.

The V and J genes are TRBV3-1 and TRBJ2-7, with D hard to call. Germline loops: CDR1 LGHDT, CDR2 YNNKEL (reference sequence). This CDR3 contains 12 residues. V dropped 2 bases and J dropped 2 bases, with 4 bases sitting between them. CDR3 nucleotides: TGTGCCAGCAGCCAATCAGCCTACGAGCAGTACTTC. Encoded protein: CASSQSAYEQYF.

In this sample, this clonotype turned up a few times. The chain employs TRBV6-1 and TRBJ1-1; TRBD1 aligns across 7 bases. Losses at the gene ends were 2 bases for V and 2 bases for J; bases not matched to a gene: 2. The CDR3 is 14 amino acids. The germline CDR1 and CDR2 sequences are MNHNS and SASEGT. The DNA for the CDR3 is TGTGCCAGCAGTGAACGACAGGGAAACACTGAAGCTTTCTTT. Residues: CASSERQGNTEAFF.

J is TRBJ2-7 and V is TRBV10-3, with 8 nucleotides matching TRBD2. CDR1 ENHRY and CDR2 SYGVKD come from the germline V gene. CDR3 length: 16 residues. The V and J ends lost 2 bases and 0 bases, in that order; junction bases with no gene match: 6. The CDR3 coding sequence is TGTGCCATCAGTGAGACCCCAGCGGGGGCCTCCTACGAGCAGTACTTC. It yields the protein CAISETPAGASYEQYF.

The chain uses TRBV25-1 and TRBJ2-7; D possibly corresponds to TRBD2 (6 bases). V lost 0 bases, J lost 2 bases, and 11 bases lay in between. This CDR3 comprises 15 residues. Germline loops: CDR1 MGHDK, CDR2 SYGVNS. In DNA, the CDR3 is TGTGCCAGCAGTGAATACGGAGGGCCCCCCTACGAGCAGTACTTC. Its protein is CASSEYGGPPYEQYF.

This clonotype has only a few counts. The rearrangement joins TRBV5-1 to TRBJ2-3; D may be TRBD2 (5 bases). The V end lost 0 bases, the J end lost 3 bases, and 14 bases lay between the germline ends. The germline CDR1 and CDR2 sequences are SGHRS and YFSETQ. This CDR3 comprises 16 residues. CDR3 protein: CASSLAGSPGTDTQYF. The DNA for the CDR3 is TGCGCCAGCAGCTTGGCGGGGTCCCCGGGGACAGATACGCAGTATTTT.

This clonotype was counted a few times. The rearrangement uses TRBV6-4 and TRBJ1-6; maybe TRBD1 (5 bases). Trimming cost V 8 bases and J 9 bases, with 14 bases left between them. The CDR3 has 13 residues. Germline V lookup: CDR1 MRHNA, CDR2 SNTAGT. The CDR3 DNA reads as TGTGCCAGCGGGGGGGATGGGAGTTCACCCCTCCACTTT. It yields the protein CASGGDGSSPLHF.

The chain joins TRBV27 to TRBJ2-3; the D is unclear. The CDR3 covers 14 residues. Trimming shortened V by 3 bases and J by 2 bases, and 9 bases separated the two germline ends. Per the germline V gene, CDR1 is MNHEY and CDR2 is SMNVEV (reference sequence). CDR3 sequence (DNA): TGTGCCAGCAGTTTGAACTTCCCCACAGATACGCAGTATTTT. Amino acids: CASSLNFPTDTQYF.

This clonotype was counted between two and nine times. V usage is TRBV5-6 and J usage is TRBJ2-7; no clear D gene. The CDR3 extends over 11 amino acids. Germline V lookup: CDR1 SGHDT, CDR2 YYEEEE. V dropped 3 bases and J dropped 7 bases, with 8 bases sitting between them. CDR3 sequence (DNA): TGTGCCAGCAGCTCTCCGAGTGAGCAGTACGTC. Residues: CASSSPSEQYV.

This clonotype was detected a few times. The chain combines TRBV5-1 with TRBJ2-1; 8 nucleotides align to TRBD2. V was clipped by 1 base and J by 2 bases; unmatched bases: 2. In germline, CDR1 is SGHRS, CDR2 YFSETQ. The CDR3 covers 15 residues. As DNA, the CDR3 is TGCGCCAGCAGCTTGAACGGGGGGGCCTACAATGAGCAGTTCTTC. This sequence encodes CASSLNGGAYNEQFF.

Written as DNA, the CDR3 is TGCGCCAGCAGGGTCCGGGTAGCGGGGGACAATGAGCAGTTCTTC. It yields the protein CASRVRVAGDNEQFF. This chain uses TRBV5-1 with TRBJ2-1; 9 bases agree with TRBD2. The germline CDR1 and CDR2 sequences are SGHRS and YFSETQ. The CDR3 is 15 residues long. V shed 5 bases and J 5 bases; nucleotides not matched to a gene: 8.

This chain joins TRBV6-2 or TRBV6-3 and TRBJ2-2, with 12 bases identical to TRBD2. With V trimmed by 4 bases and J by 0 bases, 6 bases remained unmatched. CDR3 length equals 18 residues. The germline V gene encodes CDR1 MNHEY and CDR2 SVGEGT. The CDR3 sequence is CASSCRLAGDPNTGELFF. In DNA form, the CDR3 reads TGTGCCAGCAGTTGCCGACTAGCGGGGGACCCGAACACCGGGGAGCTGTTTTTT.

This clonotype was picked up a small number of times. The chain uses TRBV9 and TRBJ2-3; TRBD2 might be the D (5 bases). The CDR3 consists of 15 residues. Germline CDR1 is SGDLS and CDR2 is YYNGEE. V gave up 4 bases and J gave up 0 bases, with 12 bases separating them. CDR3 sequence: CASSPGVTSTDTQYF. CDR3 nucleotide sequence: TGTGCCAGCAGCCCCGGGGTCACTAGCACAGATACGCAGTATTTT.